The entry that follows covers one T cell receptor beta chain sequence. Its antigen is currently unknown. The data were taken from a study of cytomegalovirus exposure and HLA in healthy donors. Donors were ostensibly healthy at sampling, although undocumented immune exposures were probable. V was trimmed by 2 bases and J by 3 bases, leaving 14 bases between them. This CDR3 has 15 residues. Germline V gives CDR1 MNHEY, CDR2 SMNVEV (reference sequence). The PCR had 60 Vbeta and 13 Jbeta primers. TCRdb's copy holds only in-frame clones and misses some; the assay was immunoSEQ multiplex PCR. Of some 200,000 clones listed, over 75% are singletons. Regarding the study as a whole: A link between a missense DCLRE1C variant and TCR beta V- and J-gene trimming emerged from a later analysis.

The TCR comes from a girl aged 2 to 10 in good health and CMV-seronegative. This sequence joins TRBV27 and TRBJ2-7; D is uncertain. The sequenced material came from PBMCs. The CDR3 region has the DNA TGTGCCAGCAGTTTAAGGCAGGATCCACTCTACGAGCAGTACTTC. Translating it yields CASSLRQDPLYEQYF.